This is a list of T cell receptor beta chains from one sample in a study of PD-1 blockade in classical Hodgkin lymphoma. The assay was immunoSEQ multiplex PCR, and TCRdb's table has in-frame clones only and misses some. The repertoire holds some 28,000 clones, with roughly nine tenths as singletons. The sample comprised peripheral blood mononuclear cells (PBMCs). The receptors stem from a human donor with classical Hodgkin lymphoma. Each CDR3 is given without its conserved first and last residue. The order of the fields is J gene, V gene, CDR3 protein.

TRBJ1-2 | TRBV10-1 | ATTPGPSVSNYGYT
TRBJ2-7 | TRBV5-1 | ASSLSGTSAISYEQY
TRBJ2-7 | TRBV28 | ASSPTGTVFWAGGPQEQY
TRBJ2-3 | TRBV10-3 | AISESGGGTDTQY
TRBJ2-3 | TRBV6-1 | ASSGTGGADTQY
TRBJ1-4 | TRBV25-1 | ASTTGGPTNEKLF
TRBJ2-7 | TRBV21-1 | ASSKGLASREQY
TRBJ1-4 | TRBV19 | ASRFGATNEKLF
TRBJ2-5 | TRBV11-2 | ASSLTVRDQETQY
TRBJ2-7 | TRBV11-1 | ASSSTPPSGSTYEQY
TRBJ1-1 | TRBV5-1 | ASSGETGLDTEAF